This T cell receptor beta chain comes out of a study of breast tumors, draining lymph nodes, adjacent tissues. Breast cancer patients provided tissue from their axillary draining lymph nodes. General study findings and limits: Tumors had less TCR diversity than lymph nodes, more than nontumor tissue. Luminal-like breast cancer showed significantly greater tumor-nontumor repertoire similarity than basal-like breast cancer did. Data only fit, rather than demonstrated, lymph node origin of most tumor T cells.

This clonotype appeared many times. What it recognizes is unknown. Between the trimmed V and J ends, which lost 5 bases and 3 bases, there was a span of 23 bases. CDR1 is PRHDT, CDR2 FYEKMQ, per germline (reference sequence). The CDR3 has 18 residues. TCRdb used MiXCR to reprocess the multiplex PCR reads, holding one entry per CDR3 protein. The repertoire holds approximately 280,000 distinct CDR3 sequences, 30% seen once, with under 1.2% in the top ten. This sequence originates from a female donor with breast cancer. Some clones in this sample may be carry-over from other donors' samples. The chain is built from TRBV13 and TRBJ2-1; D may be TRBD1 (6 bases). Sample: axillary lymph node tissue. The CDR3 region is CASSTRQQGARVYNEQFF. Here the CDR3 DNA reads TGTGCCAGCAGCACCCGACAACAGGGAGCTAGGGTCTACAATGAGCAGTTCTTC.